This TCR beta chain is drawn from a study of shared clonotypes between healthy human individuals. In the study overall: The people who gave samples were a couple of women and a few men aged 18 to 49.

This CDR3 is built from 15 residues. The germline gives CDR1 MNHEY, CDR2 SVGAGI. V lost 10 bases to trimming and J lost 2 bases, with 21 bases between them. Measured with immunoSEQ multiplex PCR; TCRdb has only the in-frame clones, and not every one. The sample has about 1.5 million clones, roughly 95% seen once. The V gene is TRBV6-5, the J gene TRBJ2-7, with D possibly called TRBD1 or TRBD2 (6 bases each). The source material was naive CD4+ T cells sorted from blood. Indicated subset: CD45RA+ positively selected. The origin of this receptor is a man aged 25-45 years in good health. This CDR3 is CATSGAGAATYEQYF. In nucleotides, the CDR3 is TGTGCCACCTCGGGGGCGGGCGCCGCGACCTACGAGCAGTACTTC.